A single sample gave rise to the 5 T cell receptor beta chains below, sequenced in a study of T-cell reconstitution after alpha-beta-depleted transplantation in children. This sample's TCRbeta library carried unique molecular identifier barcodes. TCRdb used MiXCR to reprocess the PCR reads, holding one entry per CDR3 protein. The profile shows about 610,000 distinct CDR3 sequences, 25% to 30% of them singletons. This specimen consisted of PBMCs, obtained before TCRalphabeta/CD19-depleted stem cell transplant. These TCRs come from a boy younger than two with Wiskott-Aldrich syndrome, due to receive a stem cell transplant.

This clonotype has more than one count but fewer than ten. The chain employs TRBV20-1 and TRBJ2-7, with D possibly being TRBD1 (6 bases). Looked up from germline, CDR1 is DFQATT and CDR2 is SNEGSKA (reference sequence). This CDR3 is built from 15 residues. V gave up 1 base and J gave up 6 bases, with 19 bases separating them. The CDR3 sequence is CSARVLAGVSLEQYF. The CDR3 nucleotides read TGCAGTGCTAGAGTTTTGGCAGGGGTCTCACTCGAGCAGTACTTC.

This clonotype has just a few counts. The V gene is TRBV19, the J gene TRBJ2-1; D unclear. The CDR3 is 9 amino acids. Germline-derived CDR1 and CDR2 are LNHDA and SQIVND (reference sequence). CDR3 sequence reads: CAITNEQFF. The CDR3 DNA is TGTGCTATCACCAATGAGCAGTTCTTC.

This clonotype was detected a few times. The V and J genes are TRBV5-1 and TRBJ1-2; D ambiguous. Germline V gene lookup returns CDR1 SGHRS and CDR2 YFSETQ. This CDR3 spans 13 amino acids. V was clipped by 0 bases and J by 4 bases, with 7 bases between them. The CDR3 loop is CASSLGVIYGYTF. The CDR3 region has the DNA TGCGCCAGCAGCTTGGGGGTAATCTATGGCTACACCTTC.

This clonotype was seen a few times. The chain is built from TRBV2 and TRBJ2-3; D is unclear. This CDR3 has 15 residues. CDR1 and CDR2 (germline): SNHLY, FYNNEI. V shed 0 bases and J shed 0 bases, with 7 bases lying between them. CDR3 sequence reads: CASSEAVSSTDTQYF. The CDR3 bases are TGTGCCAGCAGTGAAGCAGTTTCTAGCACAGATACGCAGTATTTT.

The genes are TRBV28 and TRBJ2-7; 7 nucleotides align to TRBD1. The CDR3 is 16 amino acids. Germline V gene data show CDR1 as MDHEN and CDR2 as SYDVKM. Trimming removed 1 base from V and 0 bases from J; junction bases left unmatched: 6. For the CDR3, the DNA is TGTGCCAGCAGTTTATTTGGCAGGGGGAGCTCCTACGAGCAGTACTTC. Translated: CASSLFGRGSSYEQYF.